This T cell receptor beta chain appears in the sequencing data of a study of beta chain features in type 1 diabetes (dated by TCRdb to between 2018 and 2020). Turning to the overall study: Patients and healthy donors did not differ in mean age, gender distribution, total cell number or subset yield. A total of under 140,000,000 sorted cells were examined across all samples, and the number of cells per subset was strongly correlated with RNA yield. The study compared TCRB repertoires of sorted circulating CD4+ T cell subsets between recently diagnosed type 1 diabetes patients and matched healthy donors. Regulatory and stem cell-like memory subsets were isolated from only 8 patients and about eight healthy donors, whereas naive and central memory subsets came from all 28 donors.

All of the isolated RNA was reverse transcribed with the High Capacity cDNA Reverse Transcription Kit, so expressed TCRB transcripts were sequenced. Deep immunoSEQ sequencing was performed on naive, central memory and regulatory T cell samples, with an average of around 3.4 million total reads per sample. Sorted cells were lysed in RLT buffer and RNA was extracted with DNase-treated RNeasy Micro or Mini kits, depending on cell number. To prevent cross-contamination, every cell subset was processed on its own, while patient and healthy donor samples were processed together. The immunoSEQ multiplex PCR was used to amplify TCRB sequences from cDNA, yielding 87-bp fragments that span the CDR3 region. Sequencing of the amplicons was done on the Illumina HiSeq platform. The original pipeline was this. PCR bias was corrected computationally using synthetic template baselines, and reads within Hamming distance 2 were collapsed, with unmergeable singletons discarded. Reads were aligned against IMGT to assign V, D and J genes, CDR3 length and insertions or deletions at six rearrangement sites. Within each subset, clonotype counts were normalized to the number of sorted cells before true diversity and Gini coefficients were calculated with the tcR R package. Repertoire sharing was quantified using the overlap coefficient calculated on TCRB nucleotide sequences. As a proxy for the pre-selection repertoire, out-of-frame TCRB sequences from naive cells were analyzed. Here the immuneACCESS table is served through TCRdb, limited to in-frame sequences with V and J called. Missing clones are a known gap in these copies; in checked studies unresolved V genes cover under half, and the rest lacks a known reason. V and J calls and clone size follow that table, whereas D and trimming were derived from the DNA. Across this sample there are just over 600,000 clones, with less than 20% seen only once. The biggest ten clones account for approximately 0.093% of the sample.

As for this clone: No antigen is known for it. Per-nucleotide qualities are absent, and no much larger clonotype sits a single base away.

Findings and caveats that apply to the study as a whole: Because small numbers of individuals were included in the HLA sub-analyses, any influence of HLA type on TCRB rearrangement was left unresolved. Patients with type 1 diabetes made fewer insertions and deleted more nucleotides at VDJ recombination sites, implying thymic rearrangement abnormalities. In all four CD4+ subsets, TCRB CDR3 length was moderately but significantly shorter in type 1 diabetes patients. Naive, central memory and regulatory TCRB repertoires appeared to be more similar among patients than among healthy donors. Because cDNA was sequenced instead of genomic DNA, highly expressing activated cells could be over-represented, though the groups showed no difference in activation or CD3 levels. Shorter templates might be favored by PCR, yet because patient and control samples were amplified and corrected together, any such skew would affect both groups equally.

A single peripheral blood draw of about 116 mL on average was collected from each donor into heparinised tubes. Using a panel that included CD45RO, CCR7, CD25, CD127, CD95 and CD27, naive, central memory, regulatory and stem cell-like memory CD4+ T cells were sorted on a BD FACSAria II. Every sorted population had a purity above 95%. PBMCs were separated immediately by Lymphoprep density gradient centrifugation and were stained directly, without being cultured. To minimize batch effects, samples were stained and sorted in pairs, one healthy donor with one patient per experiment. Deletion took 7 bases off V and 0 bases off J, with a span of 10 bases between the germline ends. The CDR3 covers 14 residues, taking in both the cysteine and the phenylalanine. Just CDR3 DNA is preserved here, 42 bases in frame from base 1. Via the germline V gene (reference sequence), CDR1 is LNHDA and CDR2 SQIVND.

The TCR originated in a man younger than 30 in good health. The chain is encoded by TRBV19 joined to TRBJ1-3; no confident D gene assignment can be made. Material for sequencing was naive CD4+ T cells from blood. This specimen's cell subset or site label, interpreted: true naive CD4+ T cells. The sequence in DNA is TGTGCCAGTAAGAGAATGGACTCTGGAAACACCATATATTTT. This yields the protein CASKRMDSGNTIYF.